The clone carrying this TCR beta chain showed up just once. Its cognate antigen is unknown. Time point of the sample: week 23, last vaccination. A single vaccine dose contained 300 ug of mutant IDH1 20-mer peptide, and topical imiquimod was used with it. Some clones are missing from TCRdb's copy, which holds only in-frame ones; the method was immunoSEQ multiplex PCR. The table includes about 72,000 clones, approximately 84% detected once. The sample belongs to a study of a mutant IDH1 vaccine in newly diagnosed glioma. Whole-study context: Before enrollment, patients got radiotherapy alone, temozolomide alone, or mostly the combination.

CDR3 size: 18 residues. Unmatched junction bases numbered 2, after V lost 0 bases and J lost 0 bases. The germline CDR1 and CDR2 sequences are SGDLS and YYNGEE. The sample in question was PBMCs, obtained from a glioma patient whose treatment included an IDH1 peptide vaccine. The V call is TRBV9, the J call TRBJ2-1; 14 nucleotides line up with TRBD2. The TCR comes from a man between 18 and 29 years old with glioma. The CDR3 region has the DNA TGTGCCAGCAGCGTAGGGGGACTAGCGGGGGACTCCTACAATGAGCAGTTCTTC. This sequence encodes CASSVGGLAGDSYNEQFF.